This is a list of T cell receptor beta chains from one sample in a study of T cell responses to AZD1222 COVID-19 vaccine. The table came from immunoSEQ multiplex PCR; TCRdb's copy has only in-frame clones and leaves some out. Among roughly 86,000 clones listed, 85% to 90% were seen once. Sample: peripheral blood, taken on day 0 of AZD1222 vaccination. The receptors were sampled from an adult in good health. Each CDR3 is given with its conserved first and last residue. Each record gives: CDR3 protein, CDR3 DNA, clone size, J gene, V gene, D gene. The D gene is left open where the match is weak. Clone sizes are given selectively: once, few, many, or a class where the clone is expanded.

CASGKRTGRDHYEQYF,TGTGCCAGCGGAAAAAGGACTGGCCGAGATCACTACGAGCAGTACTTC,.,TRBJ2-7,TRBV27,.
CASSGGEGHEQYF,TGCGCCAGCAGTGGGGGGGAGGGCCACGAGCAGTACTTC,.,TRBJ2-7,TRBV5-1,TRBD2
CASNLAGGSYEQYF,TGCGCCAGCAACCTAGCGGGAGGCTCCTACGAGCAGTACTTC,.,TRBJ2-7,TRBV5-1,TRBD2
CASSEDPGLPYEQYF,TGTGCCAGCAGCGAAGACCCGGGACTACCTTACGAGCAGTACTTC,.,TRBJ2-7,TRBV5-6,TRBD2
CASSPATWYSQPQHF,TGTGCCAGCAGTCCGGCCACTTGGTATAGTCAGCCCCAGCATTTT,.,TRBJ1-5,TRBV28,.
CASSTPGKETQYF,TGTGCCAGCAGTACTCCTGGGAAAGAGACCCAGTACTTC,.,TRBJ2-5,TRBV28,.
CASSQGDRQLYGYTF,TGCGCCAGCAGCCAAGGGGACAGGCAACTCTATGGCTACACCTTC,.,TRBJ1-2,TRBV4-1,TRBD1
CASSELGSHTEAFF,TGTGCCAGCAGTGAATTGGGGTCCCACACTGAAGCTTTCTTT,.,TRBJ1-1,TRBV25-1,.
CASSVRGLNEKLFF,TGTGCCAGCAGTGTCAGGGGGCTTAATGAAAAACTGTTTTTT,.,TRBJ1-4,TRBV27,TRBD1
CASSSPSGGGLRSYTF,TGTGCCAGCAGTTCCCCTAGTGGAGGCGGTCTCAGGAGCTACACCTTC,.,TRBJ1-2,TRBV28,.
CASSREPGQGWYDEQFF,TGTGCCAGCAGTAGAGAACCGGGACAGGGCTGGTACGATGAGCAGTTCTTC,once,TRBJ2-1,TRBV6-4,TRBD1
CASSHGKGTDTQYF,TGTGCCAGCAGCCACGGTAAAGGCACAGATACGCAGTATTTT,.,TRBJ2-3,TRBV3-1/TRBV3-2,.
CATSGPGQGGVYEQYF,TGTGCCACCAGTGGACCGGGACAGGGAGGCGTCTACGAGCAGTACTTC,.,TRBJ2-7,TRBV24-1,TRBD1
CASSPPNRNTEAFF,TGTGCCAGCTCACCACCGAACAGGAACACTGAAGCTTTCTTT,.,TRBJ1-1,TRBV18,.
CAIRGEQYF,TGTGCCATCAGGGGCGAGCAGTACTTC,.,TRBJ2-7,TRBV10-3,.
CSVVGRERTDTQYF,TGCAGCGTTGTTGGCCGGGAACGCACAGATACGCAGTATTTT,.,TRBJ2-3,TRBV29-1,.
CASSFKQGGEKLFF,TGTGCCAGCAGTTTTAAACAGGGAGGTGAAAAACTGTTTTTT,.,TRBJ1-4,TRBV28,.
CASSFFGNLYEQYF,TGTGCCAGCAGCTTTTTCGGGAATCTTTACGAGCAGTACTTC,.,TRBJ2-7,TRBV5-6,.
CASSSGGSYEQYF,TGCGCCAGCAGTTCCGGGGGCTCCTACGAGCAGTACTTC,.,TRBJ2-7,TRBV5-1,.
CSARSGQPQHF,TGCAGTGCTAGGAGTGGTCAGCCCCAGCATTTT,.,TRBJ1-5,TRBV20-1,.
CASTTQGATNEKLFF,TGCGCCAGCACGACTCAGGGGGCCACTAATGAAAAACTGTTTTTT,once,TRBJ1-4,TRBV5-1,TRBD1
CASRGPPGQGSYEQYF,TGTGCCAGCAGAGGACCTCCGGGACAGGGGTCCTACGAGCAGTACTTC,.,TRBJ2-7,TRBV6-6,TRBD1
CASSQELGGTKAFF,TGTGCCAGCAGCCAAGAACTCGGGGGGACAAAAGCTTTCTTT,.,TRBJ1-1,TRBV14,.
CASSEKQPTVQETQYF,TGTGCCAGCAGTGAAAAGCAGCCTACGGTCCAAGAGACCCAGTACTTC,.,TRBJ2-5,TRBV6-1,.
CASQRGQGTGELFF,TGTGCCAGCCAAAGGGGACAGGGGACCGGGGAGCTGTTTTTT,few,TRBJ2-2,TRBV6-5,TRBD1
CAWSGPNTGELFF,TGTGCCTGGAGCGGACCGAACACCGGGGAGCTGTTTTTT,.,TRBJ2-2,TRBV30,.
CASSPQVDTQYF,TGCGCCAGCAGCCCTCAAGTAGATACGCAGTATTTT,.,TRBJ2-3,TRBV5-1,.
CATSDFGGWGYTF,TGTGCCACCAGTGATTTCGGGGGATGGGGCTACACCTTC,.,TRBJ1-2,TRBV24-1,.
CASSKPGDRNEQFF,TGTGCCAGTAGTAAACCGGGAGACCGCAATGAGCAGTTCTTC,.,TRBJ2-1,TRBV19,.
CASSSLTTDTQYF,TGTGCCAGCAGCTCCTTAACAACAGATACGCAGTATTTT,.,TRBJ2-3,TRBV7-2,.
CSVLTTDRNEKLFF,TGCAGCGTACTCACTACCGACAGGAATGAAAAACTGTTTTTT,.,TRBJ1-4,TRBV29-1,.
CASSHPPGDRASGANVLTF,TGCGCCAGCAGCCACCCCCCTGGGGACAGGGCGTCTGGGGCCAACGTCCTGACTTTC,.,TRBJ2-6,TRBV4-1,TRBD1
CASRKKKGEREPQHF,TGTGCCAGCAGGAAAAAGAAGGGAGAGAGGGAGCCCCAGCATTTT,.,TRBJ1-5,TRBV21-1,.
CAGLKGGPNTEAFF,TGTGCCGGTCTTAAAGGGGGGCCGAACACTGAAGCTTTCTTT,.,TRBJ1-1,TRBV28,.
CASSLSASKANEQFF,TGTGCCAGCAGCTTATCCGCTTCTAAGGCGAATGAGCAGTTCTTC,once,TRBJ2-1,TRBV11-2,.
CASSYSRERNEQFF,TGTGCCAGCAGTTACTCACGGGAGCGCAATGAGCAGTTCTTC,.,TRBJ2-1,TRBV6-6,.
CASRATSGSSSYNEQFF,TGTGCCAGCAGAGCGACTAGCGGGAGTAGCTCCTACAATGAGCAGTTCTTC,.,TRBJ2-1,TRBV2,TRBD2
CASSVRTSGRGETQYF,TGTGCCAGCAGTGTACGGACTAGCGGGAGGGGAGAGACCCAGTACTTC,once,TRBJ2-5,TRBV6-1,TRBD2
CASGSRTGGETQYF,TGTGCTAGTGGTTCCCGGACAGGGGGAGAGACCCAGTACTTC,.,TRBJ2-5,TRBV12-5,TRBD1
CASSLDVGNPEAFF,TGCGCCAGCAGCTTGGACGTAGGGAACCCTGAAGCTTTCTTT,once,TRBJ1-1,TRBV5-1,.